This section outlines one T cell receptor (beta chain) sequence together with its context. The antigen remains unidentified. The data stem from a study of response to subunit inactivated influenza vaccine. General study results and limits: Few additional T cells are recruited per seasonal influenza vaccination, authors suggested.

Deletions cut 7 bases from V and 2 bases from J, with 12 bases between. The germline gives CDR1 MDHEN, CDR2 SYDVKM. The CDR3 consists of 13 residues. TCRdb processed the RT-PCR reads anew with MiXCR; each CDR3 protein has one entry. The sample has about 480,000 distinct CDR3 sequences, about 25% seen once. The rearrangement links TRBV28 to TRBJ2-7; maybe TRBD1 (5 bases). The source of this sequence is a man in his fifties or sixties who received an inactivated influenza vaccine. The material sequenced was CD4+ T cells sorted from PBMCs, taken less than 6 days after vaccination. The CDR3 nucleotides are TGTGCCAGCACAGGGCCCGAGACCTACGAGCAGTACTTC. Translating gives CASTGPETYEQYF.